The present entry profiles one TCR beta chain with its context. Antigen specificity is unknown. Method: immunoSEQ multiplex PCR; TCRdb's copy keeps in-frame clones and lacks some. The sample holds 25,000 to 35,000 clones, around 90% seen once. Time point denoted: week 11, during vaccination. Mutant IDH1 20-mer peptide, at 300 ug, made up each vaccine dose, with topical imiquimod. These data originate in a study of a mutant IDH1 vaccine in newly diagnosed glioma. In the study overall: Vaccines were begun 4-6 weeks after radiotherapy alone, or with temozolomide cycles. Receipt of radiotherapy, temozolomide, or both preceded the study, and most received both.

The CDR3 sequence is 18 residues long. CDR1 MDHEN and CDR2 SYDVKM come from the germline V gene. With V trimmed by 10 bases and J by 5 bases, 18 bases remained unmatched. This sample comprised PBMCs, obtained from a glioma patient whose treatment included an IDH1 peptide vaccine. This clonotype was obtained from a man between 18 and 35 years old with glioma. The chain employs TRBV28 and TRBJ2-5, with TRBD2 identical over 14 bases. The CDR3 sequence is CATWGGLAGAGGMETQYF. CDR3 DNA: TGTGCCACCTGGGGGGGACTAGCGGGAGCGGGGGGAATGGAGACCCAGTACTTC.